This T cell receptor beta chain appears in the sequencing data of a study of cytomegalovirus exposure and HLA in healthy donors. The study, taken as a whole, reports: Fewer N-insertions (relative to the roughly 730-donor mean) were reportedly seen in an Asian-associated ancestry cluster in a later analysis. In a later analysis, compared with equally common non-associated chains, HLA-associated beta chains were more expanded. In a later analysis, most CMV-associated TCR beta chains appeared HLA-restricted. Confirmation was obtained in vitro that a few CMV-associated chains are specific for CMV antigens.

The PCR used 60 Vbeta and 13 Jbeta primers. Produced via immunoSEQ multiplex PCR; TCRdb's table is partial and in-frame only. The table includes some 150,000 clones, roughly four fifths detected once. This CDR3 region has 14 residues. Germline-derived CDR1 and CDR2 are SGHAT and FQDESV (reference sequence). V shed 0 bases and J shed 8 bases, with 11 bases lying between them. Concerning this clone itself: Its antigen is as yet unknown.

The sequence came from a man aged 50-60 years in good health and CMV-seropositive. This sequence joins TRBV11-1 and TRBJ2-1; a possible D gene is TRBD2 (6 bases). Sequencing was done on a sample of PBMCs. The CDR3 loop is CASSLARGYYEQFF. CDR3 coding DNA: TGTGCCAGCAGCTTAGCGCGGGGCTATTATGAGCAGTTCTTC.